This T cell receptor beta chain is from a study of T-cell memory formation after mild COVID-19. The wider study: The two donors had largely donor-specific TCR clusters.

A single record per CDR3 protein comes from TCRdb applying MiXCR to the 5' RACE reads. The sample includes about 470,000 distinct CDR3 sequences, 15% to 20% of them seen just once. Notes on the study in general: Memory cells collected pre-infection included some clones that later responded, suggesting cross-reactive memory joined. Among contracting clones, CD4+ were mainly CM/EM and CD8+ enriched in EMRA.

Concerning this clonotype: The antigen is undetermined.

Germline V gene data show CDR1 as LGHDT and CDR2 as YNNKEL (reference sequence). V lost 1 base to trimming and J lost 9 bases, with 10 bases between them. The CDR3 has 12 amino acids. The chain joins TRBV3-1 to TRBJ2-7; D is ambiguous. The TCR comes from an adult woman who had mild COVID-19 (a few samples of this study predate the infection). Cell type and time point are not known. What was sequenced was PBMCs or a T cell subset sorted from them (not recorded which). CDR3: CASSQGGSRQYF. Written as DNA, the CDR3 is TGTGCCAGCAGCCAAGGGGGTTCCAGGCAGTACTTC.